This is a list of T cell receptor beta chains from one sample in a study of glioma-infiltrating T cells after dendritic cell vaccination. Assay used: immunoSEQ multiplex PCR; TCRdb lists only in-frame clones, some missing. The sample lists about 73,000 clones, around 79% occurring once. This material consisted of blood, taken before dendritic cell vaccination. The receptor set was obtained from a human donor with glioblastoma. Each CDR3 is given with its conserved first and last residue. The D gene is left open where the match is weak. Clone size appears in some rows only: once, few, many, or a class for an expanded clone.

d_gene	v_gene	abundance	j_gene	CDR3aa	CDR3nt
-	TRBV13	-	TRBJ1-2	CASSSRKTVGYGYTF	TGTGCCAGCAGCTCGCGGAAGACAGTTGGCTATGGCTACACCTTC
TRBD1	TRBV30	-	TRBJ2-3	CAWSGPGEGALDTQYF	TGTGCCTGGAGCGGCCCAGGAGAGGGGGCCTTAGATACGCAGTATTTT
TRBD1	TRBV7-2	once	TRBJ1-5	CASSLGQGKNQPQHF	TGTGCCAGCAGCCTCGGACAGGGGAAGAATCAGCCCCAGCATTTT
TRBD1	TRBV9	-	TRBJ1-4	CASSLLQGPPGEKLFF	TGTGCCAGCAGCCTACTACAGGGGCCCCCGGGGGAAAAACTGTTTTTT
-	TRBV10-3	-	TRBJ2-5	CAISVDSGTQYF	TGTGCCATCAGTGTGGACAGTGGGACCCAGTACTTC
TRBD1	TRBV18	few	TRBJ1-2	CASSQGQGAVYGYTF	TGTGCCAGCTCCCAAGGACAGGGGGCAGTCTATGGCTACACCTTC
-	TRBV5-4	few	TRBJ2-7	CASSSGDSYEQYF	TGTGCCAGCAGCTCGGGGGACTCCTACGAGCAGTACTTC
-	TRBV19	-	TRBJ2-6	CASSRGSGANVLTF	TGTGCCAGTTCTCGGGGCTCTGGGGCCAACGTCCTGACTTTC
-	TRBV28	-	TRBJ1-2	CASSHRRWRDGYTF	TGTGCCAGCAGCCACCGAAGGTGGAGGGATGGCTACACCTTC
-	TRBV6-1	once	TRBJ1-5	CASSEQGSNQPQHF	TGTGCCAGCAGTGAACAGGGTAGCAATCAGCCCCAGCATTTT
TRBD1	TRBV27	-	TRBJ2-7	CASSLPRTGGAYEQYF	TGTGCCAGCAGTTTGCCCCGGACAGGGGGAGCCTACGAGCAGTACTTC
TRBD1	TRBV5-5	-	TRBJ1-2	CASSRTGPNYGYTF	TGTGCCAGCAGCCGGACAGGTCCTAACTATGGCTACACCTTC
-	TRBV11-2	-	TRBJ2-6	CASSLDPRGRAGANVLTF	TGTGCCAGCAGCTTAGATCCGAGGGGGAGGGCTGGGGCCAACGTCCTGACTTTC
TRBD2	TRBV19	-	TRBJ2-2	CASRRTSGGAQAGELFF	TGTGCCAGTAGGCGGACTAGCGGGGGGGCCCAAGCCGGGGAGCTGTTTTTT
-	TRBV19	-	TRBJ1-4	CASTIPGGGANEKLFF	TGTGCCAGTACCATACCCGGCGGGGGAGCTAATGAAAAACTGTTTTTT
TRBD2	TRBV18	few	TRBJ2-2	CASSPPRPGTMNTGELFF	TGTGCCAGCTCACCACCGAGACCAGGGACTATGAACACCGGGGAGCTGTTTTTT
-	TRBV27	-	TRBJ1-6	CASSLTRGFNSPLHF	TGTGCCAGCAGTTTAACGCGGGGCTTTAATTCACCCCTCCACTTT
TRBD1	TRBV7-2	-	TRBJ1-3	CASSLDRGPGNTIYF	TGTGCCAGCAGCCTCGACAGGGGGCCTGGAAACACCATATATTTT
TRBD1	TRBV14	-	TRBJ1-4	CASSRDSPTNEKLLF	TGTGCCAGCAGCCGGGACAGCCCAACTAATGAAAAACTGCTTTTT
-	TRBV6-1	-	TRBJ2-1	CASRTPTSYNEQFF	TGTGCCAGCAGGACTCCAACCTCCTACAATGAGCAGTTCTTC
TRBD1	TRBV15	-	TRBJ1-5	CATSQRDRGPYSNQPQHF	TGTGCCACCAGCCAAAGGGACAGGGGCCCCTATAGCAATCAGCCCCAGCATTTT
TRBD1	TRBV6-1	-	TRBJ1-6	CASADRGGYNSPLHF	TGTGCCAGCGCTGACAGGGGAGGATATAATTCACCCCTCCACTTT
-	TRBV15	-	TRBJ2-4	CATSISGGMAKNIQYF	TGTGCCACCAGCATATCAGGAGGTATGGCCAAAAACATTCAGTACTTC
-	TRBV6-5	-	TRBJ2-2	CASSYVGLSNTGELFF	TGTGCCAGCAGTTACGTCGGACTATCAAACACCGGGGAGCTGTTTTTT
TRBD1	TRBV5-4	-	TRBJ2-1	CASSSGTGINNEQFF	TGTGCCAGCAGCTCCGGGACAGGGATTAACAATGAGCAGTTCTTC
TRBD2	TRBV18	-	TRBJ2-7	CASSPWVGGEAYEQYF	TGTGCCAGCTCGCCATGGGTGGGAGGGGAGGCCTACGAGCAGTACTTC
-	TRBV7-9	-	TRBJ1-2	CASSLGGVGYGYTF	TGTGCCAGCAGCTTGGGGGGGGTTGGCTATGGCTACACCTTC
-	TRBV13	few	TRBJ2-2	CASSLRGVTTGELFF	TGTGCCAGCAGCTTACGCGGGGTTACCACCGGGGAGCTGTTTTTT
TRBD2	TRBV6-4	medium-sized	TRBJ2-3	CASSPTSGGSTDTQYF	TGTGCCAGCAGTCCGACTAGCGGGGGGAGCACAGATACGCAGTATTTT
-	TRBV6-4	-	TRBJ1-2	CASSDSAVGGYTF	TGTGCCAGCAGTGACTCGGCGGTCGGGGGCTACACCTTC
-	TRBV10-3	few	TRBJ1-1	CAISGGVNTEAFF	TGTGCCATCAGTGGGGGGGTGAACACTGAAGCTTTCTTT
-	TRBV13	few	TRBJ1-3	CASSLWASRNTIYF	TGTGCCAGCAGCTTATGGGCGTCTCGGAACACCATATATTTT
-	TRBV19	-	TRBJ2-1	CASGRGTYNEQFF	TGTGCCAGCGGCAGGGGAACCTACAATGAGCAGTTCTTC
-	TRBV7-2	-	TRBJ2-5	CASSSYLETQYF	TGTGCCAGCAGCTCATACTTAGAGACCCAGTACTTC
TRBD2	TRBV9	-	TRBJ2-1	CASSVRLAGAYNEQFF	TGTGCCAGCAGCGTGCGACTAGCGGGAGCTTACAATGAGCAGTTCTTC
TRBD1	TRBV12-5	-	TRBJ1-5	CASGSDTGVQPQHF	TGTGCTAGTGGTTCCGATACAGGGGTCCAGCCCCAGCATTTT
-	TRBV4-1	-	TRBJ1-4	CASSLRTDNEKLFF	TGCGCCAGCAGCCTACGGACTGACAATGAAAAACTGTTTTTT
TRBD1	TRBV11-2	few	TRBJ1-1	CASSRQAGTGWNTEAFF	TGTGCCAGCAGCCGCCAAGCGGGGACAGGGTGGAACACTGAAGCTTTCTTT
-	TRBV7-2	-	TRBJ2-1	CASSRAGTPQFF	TGTGCCAGCAGCCGAGCCGGGACTCCACAGTTCTTC
TRBD1	TRBV2	-	TRBJ2-5	CASKAGQGAETQYF	TGTGCCAGCAAGGCGGGCCAGGGGGCAGAGACCCAGTACTTC
TRBD2	TRBV5-6	once	TRBJ2-3	CASSKRGSTDTQYF	TGTGCCAGCAGCAAGCGGGGTAGCACAGATACGCAGTATTTT
-	TRBV15	-	TRBJ1-2	CATSRDFAGDTGYTF	TGTGCCACCAGCAGAGATTTCGCAGGGGATACCGGCTACACCTTC
TRBD2	TRBV5-4	-	TRBJ2-3	CASKTSGGTDTQYF	TGTGCCAGCAAAACTAGCGGGGGCACAGATACGCAGTATTTT
TRBD1	TRBV19	-	TRBJ1-4	CASSITDRGNNEKLFF	TGTGCCAGTAGTATTACGGACAGGGGGAATAATGAAAAACTGTTTTTT
-	TRBV5-4	-	TRBJ2-5	CASSFNSQETQYF	TGTGCCAGCAGCTTTAATTCTCAAGAGACCCAGTACTTC